This T cell receptor beta chain is from a study of cytomegalovirus exposure and HLA in healthy donors (dated by TCRdb to the late 2010s). A note on the overall study: A later analysis indicated that the 120 validation repertoires were generated on the platform also employed for the 700 or so repertoires of the first cohort. Besides the first cohort of 500 to 700 subjects, a separate validation cohort made up of 120 different subjects was used. The aim of the study was to test whether cataloging public T cell receptors could identify signatures of past pathogen exposure. To predict cytomegalovirus infection status, the study combined high-throughput TCR immunosequencing, statistical association of individual TCRs with disease status, and machine learning. The paper as a whole reports these results and caveats: Most TCR sequences were observed very rarely across donors, whereas some public TCRs were present in many individuals. The authors suggested that the approach could potentially be extended to other disease states and immunological phenotypes. The classifier was reported to diagnose cytomegalovirus status with high specificity and sensitivity in both the original cohort and the validation cohort. In a later analysis, TCRs clustered in the first cohort were found to also tend to co-occur in the approximately 110 validation repertoires, with around 94% of cluster scores above 0. Three of the identified cytomegalovirus-associated TCR beta chains were confirmed in vitro to be specific for cytomegalovirus antigens. The study gave a list of 150 to 200 TCR beta chains associated with cytomegalovirus. The validation cohort had no HLA typing available for a later analysis, so co-occurrence within that cohort was assessed over all 110 or so repertoires.

About this clone: It has no known antigen specificity. No base qualities exist here, and no much larger clone lies one base off it.

The donors belonged to the validation cohort of roughly 120 subjects, which was separate from the roughly 700-subject first cohort. The CDR3 runs 13 amino acids, cysteine and phenylalanine included. Left in the record is the CDR3 DNA by itself, 39 bases read in frame from the first base. Trimming at the junction amounts to 7 bases on V and 8 bases on J, and the germline ends lie 15 bases apart. The CDR1 and CDR2 encoded by the germline V gene (reference sequence) are MNHNY and SVGAGI. Receptor amplification or capture employed the immunoSEQ multiplex PCR assay. For the original study's pipeline: A statistical classification framework was built to diagnose cytomegalovirus status from the catalog of TCR beta chain sequences. As stored in TCRdb, this immuneACCESS dataset retains in-frame rearrangements with V and J assigned. A fraction of the clones does not appear; measured against another copy, unresolved V genes explain less than half of the discrepancy, and the remainder lacks a known reason. V and J calls and clone size come straight from that table; D and trimming were deduced from the DNA. For this sample there are around 160,000 clones; 85% appear just once. The top ten clonotypes cover 2% to 2.5% of the sample.

Recombination connected TRBV6-6 to TRBJ1-5; TRBD1 is a weak D gene call, 5 bases matching. The material sequenced was PBMCs. The sequence was collected from a man aged 25-40 years in good health and CMV-seropositive. The DNA is as follows: TGTGCCAGCACCCTGGGGGGGGGAAAGCCCCAGCATTTT. It translates as CASTLGGGKPQHF.